Below are 25 T cell receptor beta chains sequenced from a single sample in a study of blood T cell repertoires in COVID-19. TCRdb keeps only in-frame clones here, not all; method: immunoSEQ multiplex PCR. The sample has about 380,000 clones; around nine tenths are singletons. Input material: PBMCs or T cells enriched from blood (not recorded which). All receptors come from a woman aged 18-30 years who had recovered from COVID-19.

The rearrangement joins TRBV3-1 (or the pseudogene TRBV3-2) to TRBJ1-2; D is unresolved. V shed 0 bases and J shed 8 bases, with 19 bases lying between them. CDR3 size: 16 residues. In germline, CDR1 is LGHDT, CDR2 YNNKEL (reference sequence). The CDR3 DNA is TGTGCCAGCAGCCAAGATATAGGCGTGTCCGGAGGAGGCTACACCTTC. This translates into CASSQDIGVSGGGYTF.

The chain carries TRBV6-4 and TRBJ1-2, with 8 bases aligning to TRBD1. The CDR3 runs 12 residues. Germline CDR1 MRHNA, CDR2 SNTAGT. V trimming: 10 bases; J trimming: 4 bases; junction bases outside the gene matches: 5. This CDR3 is CATFTGGYGYTF. The DNA for the CDR3 is TGTGCCACCTTTACAGGGGGCTATGGCTACACCTTC.

This chain uses TRBV2 with TRBJ1-2; TRBD1 matches 7 bases. The CDR3 has 17 residues. Germline-derived CDR1 and CDR2 are SNHLY and FYNNEI. After removal of 6 bases from V and 5 bases from J, the junction contained 18 bases not matched to a gene. The CDR3 bases are TGTGCCAGCAGCGGTGGATTTTCCGGGACAGAACATTATGGCTACACCTTC. This gives the protein CASSGGFSGTEHYGYTF.

The J gene is TRBJ1-2, the V gene TRBV9; D gene ambiguous. V shed 2 bases and J shed 4 bases, with 9 bases lying between them. The CDR3 has 13 residues. CDR1 and CDR2 (germline): SGDLS, YYNGEE. The CDR3 coding sequence is TGTGCCAGCAGCGTTTTGTCCCGCTATGGCTACACCTTC. This sequence encodes CASSVLSRYGYTF.

The J gene is TRBJ2-7, the V gene TRBV7-3, with 12 positions matching TRBD2. This CDR3 spans 15 amino acids. Looked up from germline, CDR1 is SGHTA and CDR2 is FQGTGA. J gave up 7 bases and V 0 bases, and 4 bases lay outside the gene matches. CDR3 nucleotides: TGTGCCAGCAGCTTAACAGGACTAGCGGGGAATGAGCAGTACTTC. Its translation is CASSLTGLAGNEQYF.

The chain is built from TRBV11-2 and TRBJ2-7, with unresolved D. Trimming left V 0 bases short and J 0 bases short, with 9 bases between. Germline V lookup: CDR1 SGHAT, CDR2 FQNNGV. The CDR3 sequence is 15 residues long. The CDR3 loop reads CASSLDQVSSYEQYF. Here the CDR3 DNA reads TGTGCCAGCAGCTTAGATCAGGTTAGCTCCTACGAGCAGTACTTC.

The V gene is TRBV27, the J gene TRBJ2-2, with TRBD1 matching over 10 bases. The CDR3 contains 14 residues. The germline CDR1 and CDR2 sequences are MNHEY and SMNVEV (reference sequence). The junction had 5 bases not matched to a gene; V was cut back by 9 bases and J by 4 bases. CDR3 coding DNA: TGTGCCAGTGGGACAGGGGCCCGCACCGGGGAGCTGTTTTTT. This codes for CASGTGARTGELFF.

V gene TRBV7-3 combines with J gene TRBJ2-7, with 7 bases identical to TRBD1. The CDR3 spans 16 residues. The germline V gene encodes CDR1 SGHTA and CDR2 FQGTGA. The junction had 17 bases not matched to a gene; V was cut back by 3 bases and J by 9 bases. In DNA, the CDR3 is TGTGCCAGCAGCTTGCCAGGTAAGGGGGCGCACAAACGGCAGTACTTC. Protein: CASSLPGKGAHKRQYF.

The sample holds many counts of this clone. This chain joins TRBV2 and TRBJ2-7; 8 bases fit TRBD1. CDR1 is SNHLY and CDR2 is FYNNEI in the germline V gene. The ends lost 7 bases at V and 5 bases at J; junction bases unmatched: 13. This CDR3 has 15 residues. The CDR3 protein is CASTYAQGVHHEQYF. The CDR3 region has the DNA TGTGCCAGCACTTATGCACAGGGGGTACACCACGAGCAGTACTTC.

This chain uses TRBV19 with TRBJ2-1; a weak D match, TRBD2 (5 bases). The CDR3 totals 14 residues. The V and J ends lost 6 bases and 10 bases respectively, with 19 bases between them. CDR1 is LNHDA and CDR2 is SQIVND in the germline V gene (reference sequence). The CDR3 DNA is TGTGCCAGTAGCCGACTGGACTCCTTCGGGGAGCAGTTCTTC. Translating gives CASSRLDSFGEQFF.

This chain joins TRBV5-1 and TRBJ2-7; 8 bases map to TRBD1. Germline trimming cut 3 bases from V and 2 bases from J; bases unmatched to any gene: 10. From germline, CDR1 is SGHRS and CDR2 YFSETQ. This CDR3 is built from 16 residues. The CDR3 sequence: CASSSGKTGAPYEQYF. Written as DNA, the CDR3 is TGCGCCAGCAGCTCGGGAAAGACAGGGGCCCCCTACGAGCAGTACTTC.

This chain links TRBV29-1 with TRBJ2-5; 7 bases line up with TRBD1. Germline-derived CDR1 and CDR2 are SQVTM and ANQGSEA. This CDR3 spans 14 amino acids. The J segment lost 4 bases and the V segment lost 7 bases, leaving 12 bases of the junction unmatched. CDR3 in DNA: TGCAGCGCCCGATGGCATACAGGGGCAGAGACCCAGTACTTC. Its protein is CSARWHTGAETQYF.

This chain connects TRBV5-4 to TRBJ1-2, with D unresolved. CDR1 and CDR2 (germline): SGHNT, YYREEE (reference sequence). Trimming took 3 bases from V and 2 from J, leaving 11 bases between them. There are 14 residues in the CDR3. CDR3 in amino acids: CASSSQAPNYGYTF. Here the CDR3 DNA reads TGTGCCAGCAGCTCGCAGGCCCCAAACTATGGCTACACCTTC.

This sequence joins TRBV4-1 and TRBJ2-3; TRBD1 agrees at 7 bases. The CDR3 extends over 17 amino acids. Trimming at V came to 3 bases and at J to 1 base, leaving 10 bases not matched to a gene. Germline loops: CDR1 MGHRA, CDR2 YSYEKL. The CDR3 DNA reads TGCGCCAGCAGCCACCCCGCGCGGCAGGGGGGCACAGATACGCAGTATTTT. It specifies CASSHPARQGGTDTQYF.

The genes are TRBV24-1 and TRBJ2-3, with TRBD1 identical over 11 bases. There are 16 residues in the CDR3. The germline V gene encodes CDR1 KGHDR and CDR2 SFDVKD. The V gene end was trimmed by 5 bases and the J gene end by 3 bases; junction bases not matched to a gene: 6. The CDR3 DNA sequence: TGTGCCACCAGTGGGGGGACAGGGGGTAGGACAGATACGCAGTATTTT. Translating gives CATSGGTGGRTDTQYF.

This clone came up once. The chain combines TRBV2 with TRBJ1-1, with D perhaps TRBD1 (5 bases). Germline V gives CDR1 SNHLY, CDR2 FYNNEI. The CDR3 is 13 amino acids. With 3 bases removed from V and 5 bases from J, the gap between germline ends came to 10 bases. This CDR3 reads CASSDRVGTEAFF. The CDR3 DNA sequence: TGTGCCAGCAGTGACAGGGTGGGTACTGAAGCTTTCTTT. Combining the CDR3 with reference TRBV2 and TRBJ1-1 gives the whole variable domain EPEVTQTPSHQVTQMGQEVILRCVPISNHLYFYWYRQILGQKVEFLVSFYNNEISEKSEIFDDQFSVERPDGSNFTLKIRSTKLEDSAMYFCASSDRVGTEAFFGQGTRLTVV.

The rearrangement uses TRBV7-2 and TRBJ1-1, with D unclear. The CDR3 spans 15 residues. Trimming removed 4 bases from V and 6 bases from J, with 18 bases in between. Germline V gives CDR1 SGHTA, CDR2 FQGNSA. The CDR3 spells CASSSRSLRVSEAFF. The CDR3 DNA reads as TGTGCCAGCAGCTCCCGATCCTTGAGGGTCTCTGAAGCTTTCTTT.

Written as DNA, the CDR3 is TGTGCTAGTGGTTTGGTAGAGGACAGGGGGCCTTCGCTCAATCAGCCCCAGCATTTT. Translated, it gives CASGLVEDRGPSLNQPQHF. The gene calls are TRBV12-5 and TRBJ1-5; 11 bases map to TRBD1. J was trimmed by 3 bases and V by 0 bases; bases with no gene match: 10. Germline V lookup: CDR1 LGHNT, CDR2 FRNRAP. The length of the CDR3 is 19 residues.

The rearrangement joins TRBV4-2 to TRBJ1-5; TRBD1 aligns across 8 bases. CDR3 length: 16 amino acids. Germline V gives CDR1 LGHNA, CDR2 YNFKEQ. Trimming took 2 bases from V and 4 from J; bases not matched to a gene: 7. CDR3 in amino acids: CASSQPQDRANQPQHF. As DNA, the CDR3 is TGTGCCAGCAGCCAACCACAGGACAGGGCTAATCAGCCCCAGCATTTT.

This chain uses TRBV5-4 with TRBJ1-1; 9 bases fit TRBD1. The CDR3 covers 15 residues. Unmatched junction bases numbered 6, after V lost 5 bases and J lost 1 base. CDR1 SGHNT and CDR2 YYREEE come from the germline V gene (reference sequence). CDR3 residues: CASRRDREGNTEAFF. CDR3 bases: TGTGCCAGCAGGAGGGACAGGGAAGGGAACACTGAAGCTTTCTTT.

The V call is TRBV20-1, the J call TRBJ1-2; 10 bases align to TRBD1. This CDR3 region has 13 residues. Germline V gene sequence: CDR1 DFQATT, CDR2 SNEGSKA (reference sequence). Trimming removed 3 bases from V and 8 bases from J; junction bases left unmatched: 6. CDR3 DNA sequence: TGCAGTGCTAGTCCCGGGACAGGGGTCGGCTACACCTTC. Protein product: CSASPGTGVGYTF.

The V and J genes are TRBV3-1 (or the pseudogene TRBV3-2) and TRBJ2-7, with 8 bases lining up with TRBD2. The length of the CDR3 is 15 residues. V shed 0 bases, J shed 9 bases, and the junction held 10 bases outside the gene matches. Germline V gene data show CDR1 as LGHDT and CDR2 as YNNKEL (reference sequence). The CDR3 loop is CASSQDRLRAGGQYF. The DNA for the CDR3 is TGTGCCAGCAGCCAAGACCGTTTGAGGGCGGGGGGGCAGTACTTC.

As DNA, the CDR3 is TGCGCCAGCAGCGAGGGACAGGGGGCCACTGAAGCTTTCTTT. This gives the protein CASSEGQGATEAFF. This chain connects TRBV5-1 to TRBJ1-1; 12 bases map to TRBD1. From germline, CDR1 is SGHRS and CDR2 YFSETQ. CDR3 length equals 14 residues. V lost 4 bases to trimming and J lost 4 bases; unmatched junction nucleotides: 2.

This clone occurred once. The chain's CDR3 is CASSRAGNTGELFF. The DNA for the CDR3 is TGCGCCAGCAGCCGAGCGGGGAACACCGGGGAGCTGTTTTTT. The V gene is TRBV4-1, the J gene TRBJ2-2; the D gene is possibly TRBD2 (6 bases). Per the germline V gene, CDR1 is MGHRA and CDR2 is YSYEKL. V was clipped by 4 bases and J by 1 base, with 7 bases between them. The CDR3 runs 14 residues.

The chain uses TRBV30 and TRBJ1-6, with 8 bases aligning to TRBD1. CDR1 is GTSNPN, CDR2 SVGIG, per germline (reference sequence). The CDR3 length is 12 residues. DNA of the CDR3: TGTGCTTCGGACAGGGTGAATTCACCCCTCCACTTT. Translated, it gives CASDRVNSPLHF. Complete variable domain (other parts from reference TRBV30 and TRBJ1-6): SQTIHQWPATLVQPVGSPLSLECTVEGTSNPNLYWYRQAAGRGLQLLFYSVGIGQISSEVPQNLSASRPQDRQFILSSKKLLLSDSGFYLCASDRVNSPLHFGNGTRLTVT.